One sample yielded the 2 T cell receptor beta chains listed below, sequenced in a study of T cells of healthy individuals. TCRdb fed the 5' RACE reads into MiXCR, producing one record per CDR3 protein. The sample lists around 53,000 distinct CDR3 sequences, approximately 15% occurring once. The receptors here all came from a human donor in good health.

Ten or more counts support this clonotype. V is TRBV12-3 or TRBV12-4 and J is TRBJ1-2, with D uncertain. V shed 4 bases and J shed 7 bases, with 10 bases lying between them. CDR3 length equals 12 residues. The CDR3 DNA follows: TGTGCCAGCAGTTATACACCCATTGGCTACACCTTC. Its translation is CASSYTPIGYTF.

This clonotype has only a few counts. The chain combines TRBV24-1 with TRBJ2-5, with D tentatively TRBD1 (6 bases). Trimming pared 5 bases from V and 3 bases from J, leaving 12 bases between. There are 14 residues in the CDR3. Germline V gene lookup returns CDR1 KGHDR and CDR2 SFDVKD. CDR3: CATSGGQLKETQYF. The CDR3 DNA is TGTGCCACCAGTGGCGGACAGCTTAAAGAGACCCAGTACTTC.